Following are 32 T cell receptor beta chains from one sample sequenced in a study of blood T cell repertoires in COVID-19. The repertoire was sequenced with immunoSEQ multiplex PCR; TCRdb's copy has only in-frame clones and lacks some. The data show about 260,000 clones, with less than 85% seen just once and about 4.6% held by the top ten. The sequencing sample was made of peripheral blood. The receptors were sampled from a man aged 55 to 70 who had recovered from COVID-19.

In this sample, this clone turned up a few times. The chain links TRBV4-1 to TRBJ2-2, with 7 bases that match TRBD1. Trimming removed 2 bases from V and 4 bases from J; junction bases left unmatched: 4. This CDR3 spans 15 amino acids. Germline CDR1 and CDR2: MGHRA and YSYEKL. Here the CDR3 DNA reads TGCGCCAGCAGCCAAACGACAGGGACCACCGGGGAGCTGTTTTTT. This gives the protein CASSQTTGTTGELFF.

This rearrangement joins TRBV5-1 to TRBJ2-7; a weak D match, TRBD2 (6 bases). The CDR3 has 14 residues. The V end lost 3 bases, the J end lost 2 bases, and 12 bases lay between the germline ends. Germline V gene lookup returns CDR1 SGHRS and CDR2 YFSETQ. CDR3 nucleotides: TGCGCCAGCAGCTCAAATCCGGGGGCCTACGAGCAGTACTTC. This encodes CASSSNPGAYEQYF.

This clone occurred once. The chain couples TRBV4-2 to TRBJ1-2; TRBD1 is a possible D gene (5 bases). The CDR3 contains 13 residues. Germline CDR1 LGHNA, CDR2 YNFKEQ. Trimming removed 0 bases at V and 8 bases at J, with 10 bases between. The CDR3 region is CASSQDVGAGYTF. The CDR3 DNA follows: TGTGCCAGCAGCCAAGATGTAGGGGCCGGCTACACCTTC.

V usage is TRBV2 and J usage is TRBJ1-5; D possibly corresponds to TRBD1 (5 bases). The CDR3 spans 14 residues. Per germline, CDR1 SNHLY and CDR2 FYNNEI. V shed 10 bases and J shed 7 bases, with 20 bases lying between them. The CDR3 spells CATSLGGGQQPQHF. CDR3 nucleotide sequence: TGTGCCACGAGCCTGGGCGGGGGTCAACAGCCCCAGCATTTT.

This sequence joins TRBV7-9 and TRBJ1-3, with 7 bases lining up with TRBD1. CDR1 and CDR2 (germline): SEHNR, FQNEAQ (reference sequence). This CDR3 comprises 16 residues. V lost 5 bases, J lost 0 bases, and 7 bases stayed unmatched. The chain's CDR3 is CASSPRQGSSGNTIYF. The CDR3 DNA reads TGTGCCAGCAGCCCAAGACAGGGCTCCTCTGGAAACACCATATATTTT.

The CDR3 coding sequence is TGTGCCAGCAGCTTGAGGGCCGAGGGAGATACGCAGTATTTT. Residues: CASSLRAEGDTQYF. The chain links TRBV5-4 to TRBJ2-3, with D perhaps TRBD2 (5 bases). Germline V gene lookup returns CDR1 SGHNT and CDR2 YYREEE (reference sequence). V lost 1 base and J lost 5, with 11 bases in between. This CDR3 comprises 14 residues.

This chain connects TRBV30 to TRBJ1-1; TRBD1 agrees at 7 bases. The CDR3 totals 13 residues. With 8 bases clipped from V and 3 bases from J, the junction kept 9 bases outside the gene matches. CDR1 is GTSNPN, CDR2 SVGIG, per germline (reference sequence). The CDR3 DNA reads TGTGCCGGAAAGACAGGGAGAGACACTGAAGCTTTCTTT. Its translation is CAGKTGRDTEAFF.

The CDR3 loop reads CASSEMGTGATEAFF. The CDR3 nucleotides are TGTGCCAGCAGTGAAATGGGGACAGGGGCTACTGAAGCTTTCTTT. This chain links TRBV6-1 with TRBJ1-1; 10 bases are a match to TRBD1. In germline, CDR1 is MNHNS, CDR2 SASEGT. Trimming at V came to 2 bases and at J to 5 bases, leaving 5 bases not matched to a gene. The CDR3 loop spans 15 amino acids.

This clone has just a few counts. The J gene is TRBJ1-2, the V gene TRBV7-8; TRBD1 matches at 7 bases. The CDR3 is 17 amino acids. Germline CDR1 is SGHVS and CDR2 is FQNEAQ. J was trimmed by 5 bases and V by 3 bases; bases with no gene match: 15. In DNA, the CDR3 is TGTGCCAGCAGCTTCTTCACGGGTGACAGGGCCCCTTATGGCTACACCTTC. Protein: CASSFFTGDRAPYGYTF.

J is TRBJ1-4 and V is TRBV5-1; D gene uncertain. Trimming took off 3 bases at V and 4 bases at J, with 10 bases between the two ends. The CDR3 covers 14 residues. Germline loops: CDR1 SGHRS, CDR2 YFSETQ. The CDR3 bases are TGCGCCAGCAGCTCGGAGGGTCTTAATGAAAAACTGTTTTTT. Translating gives CASSSEGLNEKLFF.

This clone appeared a few times. This chain joins TRBV5-1 and TRBJ2-5; TRBD1 agrees at 10 bases. The CDR3 extends over 16 amino acids. V shed 2 bases and J 3 bases; nucleotides not matched to a gene: 7. Germline V gives CDR1 SGHRS, CDR2 YFSETQ. The CDR3 DNA reads TGCGCCAGCAGCTTCGCAACCGGGACAGGGGAAGAGACCCAGTACTTC. Translating gives CASSFATGTGEETQYF.

V and J are TRBV5-1 and TRBJ1-4; 7 bases fit TRBD1. The V gene's germline CDR1 is SGHRS and CDR2 YFSETQ. The CDR3 is 16 residues long. The trim removed 1 base at V and 2 bases at J, leaving 5 bases unmatched. In DNA form, the CDR3 reads TGCGCCAGCAGCTTGTCCCCCAGGGGGACTAATGAAAAACTGTTTTTT. The encoded protein is CASSLSPRGTNEKLFF.

The chain has TRBV7-2 and TRBJ2-2; TRBD2 matches 9 bases. The CDR3 spans 17 residues. V trimming: 0 bases; J trimming: 5 bases; junction bases outside the gene matches: 7. The V gene's germline CDR1 is SGHTA and CDR2 FQGNSA. The DNA of the CDR3 is TGTGCCAGCAGCTTAGCTTCCCTAGCGGGACAAACCGGGGAGCTGTTTTTT. This translates into CASSLASLAGQTGELFF.

This rearrangement joins TRBV28 to TRBJ1-6; 10 bases line up with TRBD1. Losses at the gene ends were 4 bases for V and 9 bases for J; bases not matched to a gene: 9. The CDR3 has 16 residues. The germline V gene has CDR1 MDHEN and CDR2 SYDVKM. For the CDR3, the DNA is TGTGCCAGCAGTTCCGAGGGGACAGGGGTAGGTTCACCCCTCCACTTT. This gives the protein CASSSEGTGVGSPLHF. The full variable domain, rest sourced from reference TRBV28 and TRBJ1-6, is DVKVTQSSRYLVKRTGEKVFLECVQDMDHENMFWYRQDPGLGLRLIYFSYDVKMKEKGDIPEGYSVSREKKERFSLILESASTNQTSMYLCASSSEGTGVGSPLHFGNGTRLTVT.

The CDR3, as DNA: TGTGCCAGCACCTCTAGCGGGAGGGAGTACAATGAGCAGTTCTTC. Protein: CASTSSGREYNEQFF. This chain uses TRBV5-4 with TRBJ2-1; 12 bases fit TRBD2. Germline CDR1 SGHNT, CDR2 YYREEE (reference sequence). The CDR3 has 15 residues. V shed 6 bases, J shed 4 bases, and the junction held 5 bases outside the gene matches.

The CDR3 sequence: CASKPSREGREQYF. DNA of the CDR3: TGTGCCAGCAAACCATCAAGGGAGGGACGGGAGCAGTACTTC. The chain couples TRBV2 to TRBJ2-7, with 7 bases fitting TRBD2. The J segment lost 7 bases and the V segment lost 7 bases, leaving 13 bases of the junction unmatched. The CDR3 has 14 residues. Germline V gene data show CDR1 as SNHLY and CDR2 as FYNNEI.

V usage is TRBV5-5 and J usage is TRBJ1-5, with a tentative D call TRBD1 (5 bases). Germline CDR1 reads SGHKS; CDR2 reads YYEKEE (reference sequence). The CDR3 spans 14 residues. Trimming left V 4 bases short and J 10 bases short, with 18 bases between. The CDR3 loop reads CASSPQGRSHPQHF. In DNA, the CDR3 is TGTGCCAGCAGCCCGCAGGGTAGAAGTCATCCCCAGCATTTT.

The chain recombines TRBV7-8 with TRBJ2-4; 7 nucleotides line up with TRBD2. Germline lookup yields CDR1 SGHVS and CDR2 FQNEAQ. The CDR3 is made up of 14 amino acids. Germline trimming cut 5 bases from V and 2 bases from J; bases unmatched to any gene: 3. CDR3 nucleotides: TGTGCCAGCAGCCCCGGGGGGTCCAAAAACATTCAGTACTTC. It translates to CASSPGGSKNIQYF.

This chain uses TRBV5-1 with TRBJ1-4; D is unresolved. V was pared by 0 bases and J by 0 bases, with 12 bases between. The CDR3 runs to 17 residues. From germline, CDR1 is SGHRS and CDR2 YFSETQ. CDR3 DNA sequence: TGCGCCAGCAGCTTGGAACAGACCCGATCAACTAATGAAAAACTGTTTTTT. Residues: CASSLEQTRSTNEKLFF.

The chain combines TRBV11-2 with TRBJ1-3; weak D call: TRBD1 (6 bases). This CDR3 has 20 residues. From germline, CDR1 is SGHAT and CDR2 FQNNGV. V lost 0 bases, J lost 0 bases, and 21 bases lay in between. CDR3 DNA: TGTGCCAGCAGCTTAGACGGGGACAAGGGGCCCCTCCACTCTGGAAACACCATATATTTT. The encoded protein is CASSLDGDKGPLHSGNTIYF.

This chain uses TRBV6-5 with TRBJ1-1; 8 nucleotides line up with TRBD1. CDR1 and CDR2 from the germline V gene are MNHEY and SVGAGI. V was clipped by 5 bases and J by 9 bases; unmatched bases: 11. CDR3 size: 14 residues. CDR3 protein: CASSLNRDRTQAFF. The CDR3 DNA is TGTGCCAGCAGTCTTAACCGGGACAGGACACAAGCTTTCTTT.

The chain uses TRBV12-5 and TRBJ1-1; no reliable D call. The germline V and J ends were trimmed by 3 bases and 1 base, with 9 bases remaining between them. The CDR3 is made up of 14 amino acids. Germline assignment: CDR1 LGHNT and CDR2 FRNRAP. The CDR3: CASGFDNRNTEAFF. CDR3 DNA: TGTGCTAGTGGTTTTGATAACAGGAACACTGAAGCTTTCTTT.

This chain links TRBV18 with TRBJ2-2; D might be TRBD1 (5 bases). This CDR3 spans 16 amino acids. Germline loops: CDR1 KGHSH, CDR2 LQKENI. V gave up 5 bases and J gave up 4 bases, with 17 bases separating them. For the CDR3, the DNA is TGTGCCAGCTCAAGCCCGGACAACCGAGGCACCGGGGAGCTGTTTTTT. It translates to CASSSPDNRGTGELFF. Supplemented by reference TRBV18 and TRBJ2-2, the full variable domain reads NAGVMQNPRHLVRRRGQEARLRCSPMKGHSHVYWYRQLPEEGLKFMVYLQKENIIDESGMPKERFSAEFPKEGPSILRIQQVVRGDSAAYFCASSSPDNRGTGELFFGEGSRLTVL.

The genes are TRBV2 and TRBJ2-3; 7 bases agree with TRBD1. Trimming took 8 bases from V and 2 from J; bases not matched to a gene: 10. The CDR3 has 15 residues. Looked up from germline, CDR1 is SNHLY and CDR2 is FYNNEI. In nucleotides, the CDR3 is TGTGCCAGCCTACTCCGGGACAGAAACACAGATACGCAGTATTTT. This encodes CASLLRDRNTDTQYF.

This clone was seen only a few times. This chain uses TRBV30 with TRBJ1-3, with D possibly matching TRBD1 (5 bases). The CDR3 is made up of 13 amino acids. The V end lost 3 bases, the J end lost 4 bases, and 10 bases lay between the germline ends. Germline V gene lookup returns CDR1 GTSNPN and CDR2 SVGIG (reference sequence). CDR3: CAWRQAGGNTIYF. For the CDR3, the DNA is TGTGCCTGGAGACAGGCCGGGGGAAACACCATATATTTT.

V is TRBV4-1 and J is TRBJ2-1; tentative D call: TRBD1 (6 bases). Trimming pared 0 bases from V and 7 bases from J, leaving 13 bases between. Germline values: CDR1 MGHRA, CDR2 YSYEKL. The CDR3 totals 15 residues. The CDR3 here is CASSQDPDSTNEQFF. In nucleotides, the CDR3 is TGCGCCAGCAGCCAAGATCCGGACAGTACGAATGAGCAGTTCTTC.

The J gene is TRBJ2-2, the V gene TRBV7-9; possibly TRBD2 for D (5 bases). The CDR3 is made up of 16 amino acids. Germline CDR1 is SEHNR and CDR2 is FQNEAQ (reference sequence). V shed 1 base and J shed 3 bases, with 12 bases lying between them. This chain's CDR3 is CASSLGSGFYTGELFF. The CDR3 nucleotides read TGTGCCAGCAGCTTAGGGTCGGGGTTCTACACCGGGGAGCTGTTTTTT.

The genes are TRBV19 and TRBJ2-3; D is unclear. Germline V lookup: CDR1 LNHDA, CDR2 SQIVND (reference sequence). V was shortened by 3 bases and J by 0 bases, with 10 bases between the two germline ends. The CDR3 consists of 15 residues. CDR3 DNA sequence: TGTGCCAGTAGTATTAGTGGCGGTAGCACAGATACGCAGTATTTT. Protein product: CASSISGGSTDTQYF.

The rearrangement joins TRBV20-1 to TRBJ2-3, with 9 bases fitting TRBD2. This CDR3 contains 16 residues. With 3 bases clipped from V and 0 bases from J, the junction kept 7 bases outside the gene matches. CDR1 and CDR2 (germline): DFQATT, SNEGSKA (reference sequence). The CDR3 sequence: CSASQAGGRSTDTQYF. The CDR3, as DNA: TGCAGTGCTAGTCAAGCGGGGGGCAGGAGCACAGATACGCAGTATTTT.

The CDR3 reads CASSQGATGGPYEQYF. As DNA, the CDR3 is TGCGCCAGCAGCCAGGGTGCGACAGGGGGCCCCTACGAGCAGTACTTC. The chain has TRBV4-1 and TRBJ2-7; 10 positions agree with TRBD1. This CDR3 contains 16 residues. The V gene end was trimmed by 3 bases and the J gene end by 2 bases; junction bases not matched to a gene: 7. Germline CDR1 reads MGHRA; CDR2 reads YSYEKL.

This clone was recorded once. The chain employs TRBV10-3 and TRBJ1-1, with D possibly TRBD1 on 6 matching bases. The CDR3 spans 14 residues. Deletions cut 2 bases from V and 2 bases from J, with 9 bases between. From germline, CDR1 is ENHRY and CDR2 SYGVKD. The CDR3 region is CAISENRANTEAFF. The CDR3 DNA sequence: TGTGCCATCAGTGAGAACAGGGCCAACACTGAAGCTTTCTTT.

The chain carries TRBV5-1 and TRBJ2-5; 8 nucleotides line up with TRBD1. After removal of 2 bases from V and 5 bases from J, the junction contained 5 bases not matched to a gene. This CDR3 comprises 14 residues. Germline V gives CDR1 SGHRS, CDR2 YFSETQ. The CDR3 bases are TGCGCCAGCAGCTTCCAGGGGGCGCGGGAGACCCAGTACTTC. This gives the protein CASSFQGARETQYF.